The 31 T cell receptor beta chains below come from one sample, sequenced in a study of CD4 T cells in relation to SARS-CoV-2 and coronaviruses. This table comes from immunoSEQ multiplex PCR, and its TCRdb copy is limited to in-frame clones, with some not included. The sample lists about 60,000 clones; approximately 90% were seen once. Input material: naive CD4+ T cells from PBMCs. The subset here: naive CD4+ T cells isolated by negative enrichment. These receptor sequences come from an adult with COVID-19.

The V gene is TRBV3-1 (or the pseudogene TRBV3-2), the J gene TRBJ2-5; D is possibly TRBD2 (6 bases). V lost 6 bases, J lost 0 bases, and 17 bases lay in between. From germline, CDR1 is LGHDT and CDR2 YNNKEL (reference sequence). This CDR3 comprises 16 residues. CDR3 nucleotides: TGTGCCAGCAGTCCTCGGGGTAGCGGTGACCAAGAGACCCAGTACTTC. Encoded protein: CASSPRGSGDQETQYF.

The genes are TRBV19 and TRBJ2-7; D is ambiguous. Germline CDR1 and CDR2: LNHDA and SQIVND (reference sequence). Trimming pared 5 bases from V and 6 bases from J, leaving 11 bases between. The CDR3 has 12 amino acids. The CDR3 DNA reads as TGTGCCAGTAGTGGCGGCGGAGTCGAGCAGTACTTC. Protein: CASSGGGVEQYF. The full variable domain, its missing parts supplied by reference TRBV19 and TRBJ2-7, is DGGITQSPKYLFRKEGQNVTLSCEQNLNHDAMYWYRQDPGQGLRLIYYSQIVNDFQKGDIAEGYSVSREKKESFPLTVTSAQKNPTAFYLCASSGGGVEQYFGPGTRLTVT.

This chain uses TRBV7-9 with TRBJ2-1; TRBD1 matches 8 bases. CDR3 length equals 14 residues. From germline, CDR1 is SEHNR and CDR2 FQNEAQ (reference sequence). V shed 5 bases, J shed 6 bases, and the junction held 6 bases outside the gene matches. The CDR3 nucleotides read TGTGCCAGCAGCCCAGGACAGGGTAGCAATGAGCAGTTCTTC. Amino acids: CASSPGQGSNEQFF.

This chain uses TRBV28 with TRBJ2-7, with 11 bases aligning to TRBD2. The CDR3 spans 16 residues. Germline assignment: CDR1 MDHEN and CDR2 SYDVKM. The J segment lost 5 bases and the V segment lost 7 bases, leaving 13 bases of the junction unmatched. CDR3 residues: CASTINRLAGTDEQYF. The CDR3 coding sequence is TGTGCCAGCACGATTAACCGACTAGCGGGAACTGACGAGCAGTACTTC.

The rearrangement links TRBV30 to TRBJ2-1, with D possibly TRBD1 on 5 matching bases. In germline, CDR1 is GTSNPN, CDR2 SVGIG (reference sequence). V was shortened by 4 bases and J by 5 bases, with 18 bases between the two germline ends. The CDR3 has 15 residues. The CDR3 region is CAWTELGAGHNEQFF. The DNA of the CDR3 is TGTGCCTGGACCGAGCTAGGGGCTGGGCACAATGAGCAGTTCTTC. The whole variable domain, remainder taken from reference TRBV30 and TRBJ2-1, is SQTIHQWPATLVQPVGSPLSLECTVEGTSNPNLYWYRQAAGRGLQLLFYSVGIGQISSEVPQNLSASRPQDRQFILSSKKLLLSDSGFYLCAWTELGAGHNEQFFGPGTRLTVL.

The chain is built from TRBV10-3 and TRBJ1-2; D not certain. The germline V gene encodes CDR1 ENHRY and CDR2 SYGVKD. The CDR3 is 13 residues long. Trimming shortened V by 5 bases and J by 6 bases, and 13 bases separated the two germline ends. CDR3 DNA: TGTGCCATCAGTACACAATATGAGGATGGCTACACCTTC. Translated: CAISTQYEDGYTF.

This clone appeared a single time. J is TRBJ1-5 and V is TRBV19; D is ambiguous. The CDR3 has 15 residues. Trimming left V 3 bases short and J 3 bases short, with 12 bases between. Germline lookup yields CDR1 LNHDA and CDR2 SQIVND (reference sequence). The CDR3 protein is CASSIRARNNQPQHF. CDR3 sequence (DNA): TGTGCCAGTAGTATTAGGGCCAGGAACAATCAGCCCCAGCATTTT. Complete variable domain (other parts from reference TRBV19 and TRBJ1-5): DGGITQSPKYLFRKEGQNVTLSCEQNLNHDAMYWYRQDPGQGLRLIYYSQIVNDFQKGDIAEGYSVSREKKESFPLTVTSAQKNPTAFYLCASSIRARNNQPQHFGDGTRLSIL.

This chain uses TRBV2 with TRBJ1-2; maybe TRBD1 (6 bases). The V gene's germline CDR1 is SNHLY and CDR2 FYNNEI. The V end lost 6 bases, the J end lost 4 bases, and 24 bases lay between the germline ends. The CDR3 sequence is 17 residues long. CDR3 nucleotides: TGTGCCAGCAGAAGTCCTGGGGTCAGGGGCGAAAGCTATGGCTACACCTTC. Encoded protein: CASRSPGVRGESYGYTF.

This clone was counted between two and nine times. The chain carries TRBV7-9 and TRBJ1-2; possible D gene TRBD1, 5 bases. Trimming took off 2 bases at V and 7 bases at J, with 23 bases between the two ends. CDR1 and CDR2 from the germline V gene are SEHNR and FQNEAQ (reference sequence). The CDR3 length is 17 residues. DNA of the CDR3: TGTGCCAGCAGCTTACAATTGGGGGTGGCTGCTGGTAGTGGCTACACCTTC. This encodes CASSLQLGVAAGSGYTF.

The chain joins TRBV20-1 to TRBJ2-5; maybe TRBD2 (6 bases). V was trimmed by 3 bases and J by 1 base, leaving 9 bases between them. This CDR3 contains 13 residues. Germline V gene sequence: CDR1 DFQATT, CDR2 SNEGSKA (reference sequence). CDR3 DNA sequence: TGCAGTGCTAGTGGGCGGGGCCAAGAGACCCAGTACTTC. It specifies CSASGRGQETQYF.

The genes are TRBV2 and TRBJ2-5; 8 bases align to TRBD1. V trimming: 6 bases; J trimming: 6 bases; junction bases outside the gene matches: 12. Germline V gene sequence: CDR1 SNHLY, CDR2 FYNNEI. This CDR3 has 15 residues. Here the CDR3 DNA reads TGTGCCAGCAGACCTCCCGGGACAGGTTTGAAGACCCAGTACTTC. Translation: CASRPPGTGLKTQYF. The full variable domain, completed using reference TRBV2 and TRBJ2-5, is EPEVTQTPSHQVTQMGQEVILRCVPISNHLYFYWYRQILGQKVEFLVSFYNNEISEKSEIFDDQFSVERPDGSNFTLKIRSTKLEDSAMYFCASRPPGTGLKTQYFGPGTRLLVL.

The chain links TRBV10-3 to TRBJ2-5; D gene uncertain. Trimming shortened V by 10 bases and J by 2 bases, and 14 bases separated the two germline ends. The CDR3 consists of 13 residues. In germline, CDR1 is ENHRY, CDR2 SYGVKD. The CDR3 is CASRTGEQETQYF. The CDR3 nucleotides read TGTGCCAGCCGAACTGGGGAACAAGAGACCCAGTACTTC.

The chain employs TRBV2 and TRBJ2-3, with D possibly being TRBD1 (6 bases). The CDR3 extends over 14 amino acids. CDR1 and CDR2 from the germline V gene are SNHLY and FYNNEI. Trimming took 6 bases from V and 2 from J, leaving 12 bases between them. Here the CDR3 reads CASRAGVYTDTQYF. CDR3 nucleotide sequence: TGTGCCAGCAGAGCAGGGGTCTACACAGATACGCAGTATTTT. Filled out from reference TRBV2 and TRBJ2-3, the complete variable domain reads EPEVTQTPSHQVTQMGQEVILRCVPISNHLYFYWYRQILGQKVEFLVSFYNNEISEKSEIFDDQFSVERPDGSNFTLKIRSTKLEDSAMYFCASRAGVYTDTQYFGPGTRLTVL.

The J gene is TRBJ2-7, the V gene TRBV19; TRBD1 or TRBD2 may be the D gene (5 bases each). V was clipped by 3 bases and J by 2 bases, with 14 bases between them. The CDR3 loop spans 15 amino acids. Germline V gene sequence: CDR1 LNHDA, CDR2 SQIVND (reference sequence). Here the CDR3 reads CASSIKGTDPYEQYF. DNA for the CDR3: TGTGCCAGTAGTATTAAAGGGACGGACCCCTACGAGCAGTACTTC. The full variable domain, with the rest looked up from reference TRBV19 and TRBJ2-7, is DGGITQSPKYLFRKEGQNVTLSCEQNLNHDAMYWYRQDPGQGLRLIYYSQIVNDFQKGDIAEGYSVSREKKESFPLTVTSAQKNPTAFYLCASSIKGTDPYEQYFGPGTRLTVT.

The V gene is TRBV30, the J gene TRBJ2-1; TRBD1 aligns across 11 bases. The trim removed 8 bases at V and 7 bases at J, leaving 13 bases unmatched. The germline V gene encodes CDR1 GTSNPN and CDR2 SVGIG (reference sequence). There are 15 residues in the CDR3. The CDR3 bases are TGTGCCGGGTCCCTAGTGGGACAGGGGGGGAATGAGCAGTTCTTC. Residues: CAGSLVGQGGNEQFF.

Here the CDR3 DNA reads TGCGCCAGCGCCGGGACAGGGGCCCACTCGACCTATGGCTACACCTTC. Protein: CASAGTGAHSTYGYTF. The V call is TRBV5-1, the J call TRBJ1-2, with 10 bases lining up with TRBD1. Per germline, CDR1 SGHRS and CDR2 YFSETQ. The ends lost 7 bases at V and 4 bases at J; junction bases unmatched: 13. There are 16 residues in the CDR3.

In DNA form, the CDR3 reads TGTGCCAGCAGCACGGGGATGACAGGGGATGCAGATACGCAGTATTTT. As protein: CASSTGMTGDADTQYF. This chain links TRBV5-4 with TRBJ2-3, with TRBD1 matching over 8 bases. Germline assignment: CDR1 SGHNT and CDR2 YYREEE (reference sequence). V shed 4 bases and J 4 bases; nucleotides not matched to a gene: 11. There are 16 residues in the CDR3.

The chain recombines TRBV6-2 or TRBV6-3 with TRBJ2-2; 12 bases are shared with TRBD2. The CDR3 covers 17 residues. J was trimmed by 5 bases and V by 2 bases; bases with no gene match: 6. Germline loops: CDR1 MNHEY, CDR2 SVGEGT. This chain's CDR3 is CASSYLAGGPGTGELFF. In nucleotides, the CDR3 is TGTGCCAGCAGTTACCTAGCGGGAGGGCCGGGAACCGGGGAGCTGTTTTTT.

The chain carries TRBV15 and TRBJ2-7; D assignment may be TRBD1 or TRBD2 (6 bases each). The CDR3 spans 20 residues. Deletions cut 5 bases from V and 2 bases from J, with 31 bases between. CDR1 LNHNV and CDR2 YYDKDF come from the germline V gene (reference sequence). CDR3 sequence reads: CATSSRGAGKGESRPYEQYF. For the CDR3, the DNA is TGTGCCACCAGCTCCCGTGGGGCGGGAAAGGGGGAGTCCCGTCCCTACGAGCAGTACTTC.

This rearrangement joins TRBV5-6 to TRBJ2-1; 13 bases line up with TRBD2. CDR3 length: 17 residues. In germline, CDR1 is SGHDT, CDR2 YYEEEE. V trimming: 5 bases; J trimming: 8 bases; junction bases outside the gene matches: 13. CDR3: CASSSRQGLAGFHEQFF. The DNA of the CDR3 is TGTGCCAGCAGTTCAAGACAGGGACTAGCGGGATTCCATGAGCAGTTCTTC. Full variable domain (remainder filled in from reference TRBV5-6 and TRBJ2-1): DAGVTQSPTHLIKTRGQQVTLRCSPKSGHDTVSWYQQALGQGPQFIFQYYEEEERQRGNFPDRFSGHQFPNYSSELNVNALLLGDSALYLCASSSRQGLAGFHEQFFGPGTRLTVL.

A single count supports this clone. The gene calls are TRBV2 and TRBJ1-4; possible D gene TRBD1, 5 bases. CDR1 SNHLY and CDR2 FYNNEI come from the germline V gene. Trimming took 8 bases from V and 8 from J, leaving 18 bases between them. The length of the CDR3 is 14 residues. CDR3 region: CASREGQGREKLFF. CDR3 coding DNA: TGTGCCAGCCGCGAGGGTCAGGGTCGGGAAAAACTGTTTTTT.

This chain connects TRBV28 to TRBJ2-7, with 7 bases aligning to TRBD2. The CDR3 is 16 amino acids. Looked up from germline, CDR1 is MDHEN and CDR2 is SYDVKM. V trimming: 3 bases; J trimming: 1 base; junction bases outside the gene matches: 9. In DNA, the CDR3 is TGTGCCAGCAGTTTCTTATACGGGAGGATTTCCTACGAGCAGTACTTC. It specifies CASSFLYGRISYEQYF. Drawing the rest from reference TRBV28 and TRBJ2-7, the complete variable domain is DVKVTQSSRYLVKRTGEKVFLECVQDMDHENMFWYRQDPGLGLRLIYFSYDVKMKEKGDIPEGYSVSREKKERFSLILESASTNQTSMYLCASSFLYGRISYEQYFGPGTRLTVT.

The CDR3 DNA follows: TGCGCCAGCAGGAGACAGCCTAATCAGCCCCAGCATTTT. Its translation: CASRRQPNQPQHF. The rearrangement joins TRBV5-1 to TRBJ1-5, with D perhaps matching TRBD1 (5 bases). The V end lost 5 bases, the J end lost 4 bases, and 10 bases lay between the germline ends. The CDR3 consists of 13 residues. Germline V CDR1 and CDR2: SGHRS, YFSETQ.

The chain uses TRBV2 and TRBJ2-7, with 10 bases that match TRBD2. CDR1 is SNHLY, CDR2 FYNNEI, per germline. V trimming: 4 bases; J trimming: 4 bases; junction bases outside the gene matches: 10. The CDR3 has 16 amino acids. This chain's CDR3 is CASSGHGLAEIYEQYF. The CDR3 DNA is TGTGCCAGCAGTGGGCACGGACTAGCGGAAATTTACGAGCAGTACTTC.

The J gene is TRBJ2-1, the V gene TRBV7-9; the D is unclear. Trimming stripped 1 base from V and 5 bases from J, with 9 bases between. The CDR3 covers 14 residues. Germline lookup yields CDR1 SEHNR and CDR2 FQNEAQ (reference sequence). The CDR3 sequence is CASSLVWVDNEQFF. The CDR3 nucleotides are TGTGCCAGCAGCTTAGTGTGGGTAGACAATGAGCAGTTCTTC.

Only a few counts were recorded for this clone. The J gene is TRBJ1-1, the V gene TRBV2; D is perhaps TRBD1 (5 bases). CDR1 and CDR2 (germline): SNHLY, FYNNEI. CDR3 length equals 13 residues. V was cut by 10 bases and J by 8 bases, with 20 bases left in between. The CDR3 protein is CATAPGPFSEAFF. The CDR3 DNA reads TGTGCCACCGCCCCGGGACCTTTTTCCGAAGCTTTCTTT.

The genes are TRBV6-2 or TRBV6-3 and TRBJ2-7, with no clear D. The CDR3 sequence is 13 residues long. With 0 bases removed from V and 4 bases from J, the gap between germline ends came to 7 bases. From germline, CDR1 is MNHEY and CDR2 SVGEGT. Here the CDR3 DNA reads TGTGCCAGCAGTTACTCCCATAGATACGAGCAGTACTTC. This codes for CASSYSHRYEQYF.

The gene calls are TRBV18 and TRBJ2-7; D ambiguous. Germline V lookup: CDR1 KGHSH, CDR2 LQKENI. CDR3 length: 14 amino acids. V was pared by 0 bases and J by 5 bases, with 11 bases between. CDR3 sequence reads: CASSPPTTKDEQYF. DNA of the CDR3: TGTGCCAGCTCACCACCGACGACAAAGGACGAGCAGTACTTC.

The genes are TRBV28 and TRBJ2-7; 9 bases are shared with TRBD2. The trim removed 6 bases at V and 8 bases at J, leaving 17 bases unmatched. The CDR3 is 16 residues long. The germline CDR1 and CDR2 sequences are MDHEN and SYDVKM. The CDR3 coding sequence is TGTGCCAGCAGCTCCACACCGGGACTAGCCGTCGGCAAGCAGTACTTC. It is translated as CASSSTPGLAVGKQYF.

This rearrangement joins TRBV5-1 to TRBJ2-3; TRBD2 agrees at 14 bases. The J segment lost 4 bases and the V segment lost 2 bases, leaving 9 bases of the junction unmatched. Germline V gene data show CDR1 as SGHRS and CDR2 as YFSETQ. This CDR3 is built from 18 residues. The CDR3 protein is CASSLGLAGGRASDTQYF. As DNA, the CDR3 is TGCGCCAGCAGCTTAGGACTAGCGGGAGGTCGGGCGTCAGATACGCAGTATTTT.

The chain joins TRBV2 to TRBJ2-7, with 8 bases that match TRBD2. V dropped 5 bases and J dropped 2; count of bases not matched to a gene: 8. Germline V lookup: CDR1 SNHLY, CDR2 FYNNEI. There are 15 residues in the CDR3. The CDR3 nucleotides are TGTGCCAGCAGTTTGTCCAGCGGGGGTACCTACGAGCAGTACTTC. Encoded protein: CASSLSSGGTYEQYF.